The 8 T cell receptor beta chains below come from one sample, sequenced in a study of response to subunit inactivated influenza vaccine. TCRdb fed the RT-PCR reads into MiXCR, producing one record per CDR3 protein. The repertoire holds some 540,000 distinct CDR3 sequences, roughly 25% seen once, with around 2.8% in the top ten. These same data were also listed under a study on T cells expressing NK-cell markers. That report adds: TCR beta libraries carry UMIs added by 5'RACE template switching.

The sequenced sample was CD4+ T cells sorted from PBMCs, obtained 11 to 12 days after vaccination. The receptors were gathered from a man aged 45 to 65 who received an inactivated influenza vaccine.

J is TRBJ2-7 and V is TRBV6-6, with D unclear. The V gene lost 8 bases and the J gene lost 6 bases, with 14 bases spanning the gap. The CDR3 is made up of 12 amino acids. Germline lookup yields CDR1 MNHNY and CDR2 SVGAGI (reference sequence). Here the CDR3 reads CASFGVLFEQYF. Here the CDR3 DNA reads TGTGCCAGCTTTGGGGTCCTTTTCGAGCAGTACTTC.

The CDR3 region has the DNA TGCAGTGCTAGAGACCTTAGGAAAGACCAAGAGACCCAGTACTTC. Translating it yields CSARDLRKDQETQYF. This chain links TRBV20-1 with TRBJ2-5; D is unclear. In germline, CDR1 is DFQATT, CDR2 SNEGSKA (reference sequence). The ends were cut back, 0 bases at V and 0 bases at J, with 11 bases in the middle. This CDR3 spans 15 amino acids.

The genes are TRBV18 and TRBJ2-1; TRBD2 might be the D (6 bases). The germline V gene has CDR1 KGHSH and CDR2 LQKENI. Trimming left V 1 base short and J 5 bases short, with 15 bases between. The CDR3 sequence is 16 residues long. The DNA for the CDR3 is TGTGCCAGCTCACCACTGACTTGGCTAGCGAACAATGAGCAGTTCTTC. Translation: CASSPLTWLANNEQFF.

This rearrangement joins TRBV5-1 to TRBJ2-6, with D hard to call. The CDR3 is 15 amino acids. The germline V and J ends were trimmed by 4 bases and 2 bases, with 10 bases remaining between them. Germline CDR1 SGHRS, CDR2 YFSETQ. DNA of the CDR3: TGCGCCAGCAGCCCACCTCTGGCTGGGGCCAACGTCCTGACTTTC. Protein product: CASSPPLAGANVLTF. Looking up the rest from reference TRBV5-1 and TRBJ2-6 gives the full variable domain: KAGVTQTPRYLIKTRGQQVTLSCSPISGHRSVSWYQQTPGQGLQFLFEYFSETQRNKGNFPGRFSGRQFSNSRSEMNVSTLELGDSALYLCASSPPLAGANVLTFGAGSRLTVL.

In its sample, this clonotype was seen a few times. The chain recombines TRBV5-1 with TRBJ2-1; 11 nucleotides agree with TRBD1. Trimming at V came to 1 base and at J to 6 bases, leaving 6 bases not matched to a gene. The CDR3 consists of 16 residues. Germline V gene sequence: CDR1 SGHRS, CDR2 YFSETQ. CDR3 sequence: CASSLMGQGGSNEQFF. For the CDR3, the DNA is TGCGCCAGCAGCTTGATGGGACAGGGGGGGAGCAATGAGCAGTTCTTC.

V is TRBV5-6 and J is TRBJ1-1, with TRBD1 as a possible D gene (5 bases). CDR1 is SGHDT and CDR2 is YYEEEE in the germline V gene. CDR3 length: 16 amino acids. The V end lost 0 bases, the J end lost 6 bases, and 18 bases lay between the germline ends. Written as DNA, the CDR3 is TGTGCCAGCAGCTTGGGGGCAGGCACTCTCAGGGCTGAAGCTTTCTTT. It specifies CASSLGAGTLRAEAFF.

This clonotype has a handful of counts. This CDR3 is CASSQGLAGVGELFF. DNA for the CDR3: TGTGCCAGCAGTCAGGGACTAGCTGGAGTCGGGGAGCTGTTTTTT. The chain recombines TRBV6-1 with TRBJ2-2, with TRBD2 matching 9 bases. Trimming cost V 5 bases and J 7 bases; bases outside gene matches: 8. Germline assignment: CDR1 MNHNS and CDR2 SASEGT. The CDR3 is made up of 15 amino acids.

This clonotype was counted only a few times. The gene calls are TRBV24-1 and TRBJ2-1; 10 bases agree with TRBD2. The ends lost 4 bases at V and 6 bases at J; junction bases unmatched: 5. Germline V CDR1 and CDR2: KGHDR, SFDVKD. The CDR3 extends over 15 amino acids. The CDR3 bases are TGTGCCACCAGTGAAAAGGGACTAGCGACCAATGAGCAGTTCTTC. Its protein product is CATSEKGLATNEQFF.